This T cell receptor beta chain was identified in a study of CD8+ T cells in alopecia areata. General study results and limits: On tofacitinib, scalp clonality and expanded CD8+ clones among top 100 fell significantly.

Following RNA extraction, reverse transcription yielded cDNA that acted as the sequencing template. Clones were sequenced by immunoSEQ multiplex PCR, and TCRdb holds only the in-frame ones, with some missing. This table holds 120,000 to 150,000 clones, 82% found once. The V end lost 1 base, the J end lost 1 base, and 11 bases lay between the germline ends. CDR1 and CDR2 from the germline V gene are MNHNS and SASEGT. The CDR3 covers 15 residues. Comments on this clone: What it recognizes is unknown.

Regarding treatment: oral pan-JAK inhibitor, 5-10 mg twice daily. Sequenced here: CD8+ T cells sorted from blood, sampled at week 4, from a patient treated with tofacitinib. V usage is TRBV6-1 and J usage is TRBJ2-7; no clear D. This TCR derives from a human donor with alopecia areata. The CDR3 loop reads CASSEGSGRSYEQYF. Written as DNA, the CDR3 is TGTGCCAGCAGTGAAGGGTCTGGACGATCCTACGAGCAGTACTTC.